The clone carrying this T cell receptor beta chain was picked up one time. Its antigen is not identified. The sample is drawn from a study of CD8+CD57+ T cells in acquired aplastic anemia. This CDR3 region has 12 residues. CDR1 is SGHTA, CDR2 FQGNSA, per germline. V gave up 2 bases and J gave up 10 bases, with 8 bases separating them. Genomic DNA constituted the template upon which TCR beta VDJ and CDR3 profiling was performed. Each CDR3 protein is one row after TCRdb ran MiXCR on the reads. The top ten clones hold 2.5% to 3% of a sample with 100,000 to 150,000 distinct CDR3 sequences, about 46% of them seen once. Findings of the study overall: The study identified twenty-nine CD8+ CDR3 sequences shared by patients and controls.

The V and J genes are TRBV7-2 and TRBJ1-4; possibly TRBD1 for D (5 bases). The receptor was derived from a human donor in good health, serving as a control. What was sequenced was sorted CD4+, CD8+, or CD8+CD57+ T cells (not recorded which) from PBMCs. The CDR3 here is CASSLWGRKLFF. Written as DNA, the CDR3 is TGTGCCAGCAGCTTATGGGGGAGAAAACTGTTTTTT.